This T cell receptor (beta chain) was sequenced in a study of cytomegalovirus exposure and HLA in healthy donors. PCR primers comprised 60 Vbeta and 13 Jbeta primers. Some clones are missing from TCRdb's copy, which holds only in-frame ones; the method was immunoSEQ multiplex PCR. The sample contains around 130,000 clones, more than 60% of which appear only once. Whole-study findings and limits: For most TCR beta V segments, an earlier analysis put the productive rate at about 87% or about 30% of the time. One later analysis reportedly identified an Asian-associated ancestry cluster that showed fewer N-insertions than the approximately 700-donor mean.

Regarding this clone: Its antigen is currently unknown.

Germline lookup yields CDR1 ENHRY and CDR2 SYGVKD. The CDR3 runs to 16 residues. The J segment lost 1 base and the V segment lost 2 bases, leaving 6 bases of the junction unmatched. The chain links TRBV10-3 to TRBJ1-1; 8 bases agree with TRBD1. The sample taken for sequencing was PBMCs. The sequence was collected from a male donor in good health and CMV-seronegative. The CDR3 DNA is TGTGCCATCAGTGAGGCTCTGACAGGGGCGAACACTGAAGCTTTCTTT. Residues: CAISEALTGANTEAFF.